This is a list of T cell receptor beta chains from one sample in a study of blood T cell repertoires in COVID-19. Data came from immunoSEQ multiplex PCR; TCRdb stores just in-frame clones and leaves some out. The repertoire has around 71,000 clones, 86% of them found once; the top ten carry less than 2.5%. The sample taken for sequencing was peripheral blood. The source of these receptors is a woman aged 55 to 70 with acute or convalescent COVID-19. The CDR3 runs from the conserved cysteine through the conserved F or W. A D gene is named only where the DNA matches it firmly. A clone size is listed for some rows: how often the clone was seen (once, few, many), or a class if it is expanded.

V: TRBV19; size: NA; D: TRBD1; J: TRBJ2-1; DNA: TGTGCCAGTAGTTACAGGGGAAACTACAATGAGCAGTTCTTC; CDR3: CASSYRGNYNEQFF
V: TRBV5-1; size: NA; D: TRBD1; J: TRBJ1-2; DNA: TGCGCCAGCAGCCCGACAGGGGATGATGGCTACACCTTC; CDR3: CASSPTGDDGYTF
V: TRBV19; size: NA; D: TRBD2; J: TRBJ2-1; DNA: TGTGCCAGTAGTATCGCGGGAGTGATGAATCAGCAGTTCTTC; CDR3: CASSIAGVMNQQFF
V: TRBV13; size: NA; D: TRBD1; J: TRBJ2-6; DNA: TGTGCCAGCAGCCTCAGGGGGTCTGGGGCCAACGTCCTGACTTTC; CDR3: CASSLRGSGANVLTF
V: TRBV5-1; size: few; D: TRBD1; J: TRBJ2-1; DNA: TGCGCCAGCAGCTTGAGGGGAGACAGGGTGGCAATCTTC; CDR3: CASSLRGDRVAIF
V: TRBV11-1; size: NA; D: TRBD2; J: TRBJ2-5; DNA: TGTGCCAGCAGGCCTAGCGGGGGGGAGACCCAGTACTTC; CDR3: CASRPSGGETQYF
V: TRBV6-5; size: NA; D: TRBD1; J: TRBJ1-2; DNA: TGTGCCAGCAGTTACTCGTTGACAGGGGGCTATGGCTACACCTTC; CDR3: CASSYSLTGGYGYTF
V: TRBV5-5; size: NA; D: TRBD1; J: TRBJ2-1; DNA: TGTGCCAGCAGCTTGACAGGGGGCTCCTACAATGAGCAGTTCTTC; CDR3: CASSLTGGSYNEQFF
V: TRBV5-1; size: NA; D: TRBD2; J: TRBJ2-7; DNA: TGCGCCAGCAGCCCGGGACTAGCGGGGGGGCAAGAGCAGTACTTC; CDR3: CASSPGLAGGQEQYF
V: TRBV5-4; size: NA; D: TRBD1; J: TRBJ2-5; DNA: TGTGCCAGCAGCTGGACGGGACAGGGACAAGAGACCCAGTACTTC; CDR3: CASSWTGQGQETQYF
V: TRBV7-3; size: NA; D: NA; J: TRBJ1-1; DNA: TGTGCCAGCAGCCTACAGGGTGGGACTGAAGCTTTCTTT; CDR3: CASSLQGGTEAFF
V: TRBV7-9; size: NA; D: TRBD1; J: TRBJ2-7; DNA: TGTGCCAGCAGCTCCCTGGACAGGGCCCCGATAGACGAGCAGTACTTC; CDR3: CASSSLDRAPIDEQYF
V: TRBV2; size: once; D: TRBD1; J: TRBJ1-4; DNA: TGTGCCAGCAGCCGACAGGGGAAGAATGAAAAACTGTTTTTT; CDR3: CASSRQGKNEKLFF
V: TRBV5-1; size: NA; D: NA; J: TRBJ2-7; DNA: TGCGCCAGCAGCCCCGGGACACAAACTTTCTACGAGCAGTACTTC; CDR3: CASSPGTQTFYEQYF
V: TRBV7-8; size: NA; D: NA; J: TRBJ1-4; DNA: TGTGCCAGCAGCTTAGAATCACAAACGCGGGAAAAACTGTTTTTT; CDR3: CASSLESQTREKLFF
V: TRBV9; size: NA; D: TRBD1; J: TRBJ1-1; DNA: TGTGCCAGCAGCGCTCGACAGGGAAACACTGAAGCTTTCTTT; CDR3: CASSARQGNTEAFF
V: TRBV11-3; size: NA; D: NA; J: TRBJ1-4; DNA: TGTGCCAGCAGCTTCCGGACGACAGCGACTAATGAAAAACTGTTTTTT; CDR3: CASSFRTTATNEKLFF
V: TRBV7-9; size: NA; D: NA; J: TRBJ1-2; DNA: TGTGCCGTGACGGGGTCCTATGGCTACACCTTC; CDR3: CAVTGSYGYTF
V: TRBV12-3/TRBV12-4; size: NA; D: NA; J: TRBJ1-1; DNA: TGTGCCAGCAGTCCTCACGGTACCGGGGAGGCTTTCTTT; CDR3: CASSPHGTGEAFF
V: TRBV20-1; size: NA; D: NA; J: TRBJ1-3; DNA: TGCAGTGCTAGTAGTGGGCCTGGAAACACCATATATTTT; CDR3: CSASSGPGNTIYF
V: TRBV5-1; size: NA; D: NA; J: TRBJ1-1; DNA: TGCGCCAGCAGCTTGGTAAGGGCCCTCGGGAGCGGCGCTGAAGCTTTCTTT; CDR3: CASSLVRALGSGAEAFF
V: TRBV19; size: NA; D: NA; J: TRBJ1-5; DNA: TGTGCCAGTCGTGGGGGGTTAAGCAATCAGCCCCAGCATTTT; CDR3: CASRGGLSNQPQHF
V: TRBV19; size: NA; D: NA; J: TRBJ2-5; DNA: TGTGCCAGTAGTATATATGGCAAGGGGGTTGAAGAGACCCAGTACTTC; CDR3: CASSIYGKGVEETQYF
V: TRBV28; size: NA; D: NA; J: TRBJ2-6; DNA: TGTGCCAGCAGTTTACCCGGGTCCGGGGCCAACGTCCTGACTTTC; CDR3: CASSLPGSGANVLTF
V: TRBV3-1/TRBV3-2; size: NA; D: TRBD1; J: TRBJ1-2; DNA: TGTGCCAGCAGCCAAGAAGGGACAGCAAACTATGGCTACACCTTC; CDR3: CASSQEGTANYGYTF
V: TRBV19; size: NA; D: TRBD1; J: TRBJ1-5; DNA: TGTGCCAGTAGTATGACAGGGGAACAGCCCCAGCATTTT; CDR3: CASSMTGEQPQHF
V: TRBV18; size: NA; D: NA; J: TRBJ1-1; DNA: TGTGCCAGCTCACAAAGGGGGATAGAAGCGAACACTGAAGCTTTCTTT; CDR3: CASSQRGIEANTEAFF
V: TRBV5-1; size: NA; D: TRBD1; J: TRBJ1-2; DNA: TGCGCCAGCAGTTTCCGGGACAGGGGCTATGGCTACACCTTC; CDR3: CASSFRDRGYGYTF
V: TRBV4-2; size: NA; D: NA; J: TRBJ2-1; DNA: TGTGCCAGCAGCCGGGCTCCGGAGGTGAATGAGCAGTTCTTC; CDR3: CASSRAPEVNEQFF
V: TRBV28; size: NA; D: NA; J: TRBJ1-1; DNA: TGTGCCGCCGGGAGGATTACGGACACTGAAGCTTTCTTT; CDR3: CAAGRITDTEAFF
V: TRBV6-6; size: once; D: NA; J: TRBJ2-7; DNA: TGTGCCAGCAGTTACTCGTCTTCCTACGAGCAGTACTTC; CDR3: CASSYSSSYEQYF
V: TRBV7-2; size: NA; D: NA; J: TRBJ1-5; DNA: TGTGCCAGCAGCCCCAGGGCGGGAAGCAATCAGCCCCAGCATTTT; CDR3: CASSPRAGSNQPQHF
V: TRBV11-3; size: NA; D: TRBD2; J: TRBJ2-1; DNA: TGTGCCAGCAGCTTTGGGACTACTTACAATGAGCAGTTCTTC; CDR3: CASSFGTTYNEQFF
V: TRBV5-4; size: NA; D: NA; J: TRBJ1-2; DNA: TGTGCCAGCAGCTTGGACCCAGGCGCTAACTATGGCTACACCTTC; CDR3: CASSLDPGANYGYTF
V: TRBV7-2; size: NA; D: TRBD1; J: TRBJ1-5; DNA: TGTGCCAGCAGCCTAGGACAGGACGTCTCGCCCCAGCATTTT; CDR3: CASSLGQDVSPQHF
V: TRBV6-6; size: NA; D: NA; J: TRBJ1-1; DNA: TGTGCCAGCAGCCCGGTTCGAACTGAAGCTTTCTTT; CDR3: CASSPVRTEAFF
V: TRBV6-5; size: NA; D: TRBD1; J: TRBJ2-1; DNA: TGTGCCAGCAGTTACTTCCGGGACAGGCCCTACAATGAGCAGTTCTTC; CDR3: CASSYFRDRPYNEQFF
V: TRBV28; size: once; D: TRBD1; J: TRBJ1-2; DNA: TGTGCCAGCGGATCCCCAGGGGGGCTAGACTATGGCTACACCTTC; CDR3: CASGSPGGLDYGYTF
V: TRBV4-2; size: few; D: TRBD2; J: TRBJ2-3; DNA: TGTGCCAGCAGCCAAGAAATCCTAGCGGGAGGTACGGTCACAGATACGCAGTATTTT; CDR3: CASSQEILAGGTVTDTQYF
V: TRBV28; size: NA; D: TRBD1; J: TRBJ2-5; DNA: TGTGCCAGCAGTTTAGTCGGTTGGGGACAGACGAACCAAGAGACCCAGTACTTC; CDR3: CASSLVGWGQTNQETQYF
V: TRBV28; size: NA; D: NA; J: TRBJ2-7; DNA: TGTGCCAGCAGTCCGGGGTCATGGAGCGAGCAGTACTTC; CDR3: CASSPGSWSEQYF
V: TRBV7-9; size: NA; D: NA; J: TRBJ2-7; DNA: TGTGCCAGCATCGGACAGACGACCTACGAGCAGTACTTC; CDR3: CASIGQTTYEQYF
V: TRBV28; size: NA; D: NA; J: TRBJ1-4; DNA: TGTGCCAGCAGGGGACTGCCAACTAATGAAAAACTGTTTTTT; CDR3: CASRGLPTNEKLFF
V: TRBV27; size: NA; D: TRBD1; J: TRBJ1-1; DNA: TGTGCCAGCAGTTTCCACAGGGGTACTGAAGCTTTCTTT; CDR3: CASSFHRGTEAFF
V: TRBV3-1/TRBV3-2; size: NA; D: NA; J: TRBJ1-3; DNA: TGTGCCAGCAGCCCCGGGACAATCCTCAGGGACTCTGGAAACACCATATATTTT; CDR3: CASSPGTILRDSGNTIYF
V: TRBV6-6; size: NA; D: TRBD2; J: TRBJ2-3; DNA: TGTGCCAGCAACGTAGCGGGAGCTTATACGCAGTATTTT; CDR3: CASNVAGAYTQYF
V: TRBV7-2; size: NA; D: TRBD1; J: TRBJ2-6; DNA: TGTGCCAGCAGCCCCAGGCGGGACAGGCGCCACTCTGGGGCCAACGTCCTGACTTTC; CDR3: CASSPRRDRRHSGANVLTF
V: TRBV10-3; size: NA; D: TRBD1; J: TRBJ1-6; DNA: TGTGCCACAGGACAGGGAGGGGAATCACCCCTCCACTTT; CDR3: CATGQGGESPLHF
V: TRBV5-6; size: NA; D: NA; J: TRBJ2-7; DNA: TGTGCCAGCAGCTTGACCGCTTCTCGGGGTGAGCAGTACTTC; CDR3: CASSLTASRGEQYF